The rows below give T cell receptor beta chains drawn from one sample of a study of fetal regulatory T cell absence and autoimmunity. Measured with immunoSEQ multiplex PCR; TCRdb has only the in-frame clones, and not every one. The sample includes 95,000 to 100,000 clones, around 72% seen only once; the top ten take roughly 2%. The material sequenced was pancreas tissue. The receptors shown here come from a male donor with IPEX syndrome. The CDR3 runs from the conserved cysteine through the conserved F or W. D genes are given only for firm matches. The size of a clone is reported for some rows only, either as once, few or many, or as a class for expanded clones.

d_call j_call clone_size cdr3_length v_call cdr3_nt cdr3_aa
TRBD2 TRBJ2-2 - 15 TRBV19 TGTGCCAGTAGTATTGGCGGGGGGGACACCGGGGAGCTGTTTTTT CASSIGGGDTGELFF
- TRBJ2-7 once 12 TRBV18 TGTGCCAGCACGGCCTTTCGGGCGCCCGCGTACTTC CASTAFRAPAYF
TRBD1 TRBJ1-4 - 13 TRBV7-8 TGTGCCAGCAGCTTAGGGACAGGTGAAAAACTGTTTTTT CASSLGTGEKLFF
- TRBJ2-4 once 15 TRBV11-2 TGTGCCAGCAGCTTCCGGGGTCTAGCCAAAAACATTCAGTACTTC CASSFRGLAKNIQYF
- TRBJ2-7 few 14 TRBV7-9 TGTGCCAGCAGCCCAGCGCCAGGGAGCGACGAGCAGTACTTC CASSPAPGSDEQYF
- TRBJ2-1 - 15 TRBV9 TGTGCCAGCAGCACCTCTAGCCGTCCCTACAATGAGCAGTTCTTC CASSTSSRPYNEQFF
- TRBJ2-7 - 12 TRBV6-5 TGTGCCAGCAGTTACGACTCCTACGAGCAGTACTTC CASSYDSYEQYF
- TRBJ1-1 - 14 TRBV10-1 TGCGCCAGCAGTGAAGTCCCGGGTAACACTGAAGCTTTCTTT CASSEVPGNTEAFF
TRBD1 TRBJ1-5 - 15 TRBV28 TGTGCCAGCAGTTTAAGGGGGCGAAGGGGTCAGCCCCAGCATTTT CASSLRGRRGQPQHF
- TRBJ2-7 few 14 TRBV10-3 TGTGCCATCAGTGTAGGGGGGAAGAGCTACGAGCAGTACTTC CAISVGGKSYEQYF
- TRBJ2-6 - 15 TRBV7-9 TGTGCCAGCAGCAGACACTTCTCTGGGGCCAACGTCCTGACTTTC CASSRHFSGANVLTF
TRBD1 TRBJ1-2 few 14 TRBV9 TGTGCCAGCAGCGCCCTACAGGGGGGAGATGGCTACACCTTC CASSALQGGDGYTF
- TRBJ2-2 once 16 TRBV7-2 TGTGCCAGCAGCTTATACCGAGTGGGGGCCACCGGGGAGCTGTTTTTT CASSLYRVGATGELFF
TRBD2 TRBJ2-5 - 18 TRBV7-9 TGTGCCAGCAGCCCCCGGGAGGGGAGGCTTCAATTTAGGGAGACCCAGTACTTC CASSPREGRLQFRETQYF
TRBD1 TRBJ1-1 - 15 TRBV30 TGTGCCTGGAACAGGGACAGCCCAAGAAACACTGAAGCTTTCTTT CAWNRDSPRNTEAFF
- TRBJ2-2 - 13 TRBV5-4 TGTGCCAGCAGCTTAATCCCCACCGGGGAGCTGTTTTTT CASSLIPTGELFF
- TRBJ2-5 - 17 TRBV7-9 TGTGCCAGCAGCTTAAGCCCGGGACACACCGGCGGCGATACCCAGTACTTC CASSLSPGHTGGDTQYF
- TRBJ2-7 - 14 TRBV5-1 TGCGCCAGCAGCTTGTCCGCAGTCTCCTACGAGCAGTACTTC CASSLSAVSYEQYF
TRBD2 TRBJ2-7 - 19 TRBV11-2 TGTGCCAGCAGCCAATACCCGGGACTAGCGGGAGCCGCCTCCTACGAGCAGTACTTC CASSQYPGLAGAASYEQYF
TRBD2 TRBJ2-5 - 15 TRBV2 TGTGCCAGCCCCCGCAACGCGGGGGGCAGGGAGACCCAGTACTTC CASPRNAGGRETQYF
- TRBJ1-2 few 13 TRBV30 TGTGCCTGGAGTGGTAGGGGAAGGCATGGCTACACCTTC CAWSGRGRHGYTF
- TRBJ1-2 - 13 TRBV6-5 TGTGCCAGCAGTTTGACAGTGAACTATGGCTACACCTTC CASSLTVNYGYTF
- TRBJ2-7 - 11 TRBV6-5 TGTGCCAGCAGTTACTCGGGCGAGCAGTACTTC CASSYSGEQYF
- TRBJ2-1 - 16 TRBV7-9 TGTGCCAGCAGCCCTCCAGGGGGGGGGCCGTACAATGAGCAGTTCTTC CASSPPGGGPYNEQFF
- TRBJ1-5 - 18 TRBV4-3 TGCGCCAGCAGCCAAGATTTGGGCAGGGAATATAGCAATCAGCCCCAGCATTTT CASSQDLGREYSNQPQHF
- TRBJ1-1 - 14 TRBV5-6 TGTGCCAGCAGCTTAGAAGGGGGGAACACTGAAGCTTTCTTT CASSLEGGNTEAFF
TRBD1 TRBJ2-1 - 17 TRBV6-1 TGTGCCAGCAGTGAAGCAACTGGGACAGGGCCCTACAATGAGCAGTTCTTC CASSEATGTGPYNEQFF
- TRBJ2-1 - 14 TRBV6-5 TGTGCCAGCAGTTGGTCGATTGGGGCTGGAGAGCAGTTCTTC CASSWSIGAGEQFF
TRBD1 TRBJ1-4 - 16 TRBV19 TGTGCCAGTAGTATAAAGACAGGGGCAACTAATGAAAAACTGTTTTTT CASSIKTGATNEKLFF
- TRBJ1-6 few 15 TRBV7-6 TGTGCCAGCAGCTTAAGCAGCTCCTATAATTCACCCCTCCACTTT CASSLSSSYNSPLHF
- TRBJ1-3 few 12 TRBV30 TGTGCCTGGCAGGGAACTGGAAACACCATATATTTT CAWQGTGNTIYF
- TRBJ2-3 - 12 TRBV5-4 TGTGCCAGCAGCTTGTTAGTGGATACGCAGTATTTT CASSLLVDTQYF
TRBD2 TRBJ2-2 once 17 TRBV5-1 TGCGCCAGCAGCTTGTTACTAGCGGGGGGCTACACCGGGGAGCTGTTTTTT CASSLLLAGGYTGELFF